The next 10 T cell receptor beta chains were all read from a single sample in a study of cytomegalovirus exposure and HLA in healthy donors. The study ran its PCR with 60 Vbeta and 13 Jbeta primers. Data came from immunoSEQ multiplex PCR; TCRdb stores just in-frame clones and leaves some out. The profile shows about 140,000 clones, 79% of them singletons. The sequenced sample consisted of PBMCs. Receptors originate from a man between 40 and 49 years old in good health and CMV-seropositive.

The chain recombines TRBV11-2 with TRBJ1-2, with TRBD1 as a possible D gene (6 bases). Trimming stripped 5 bases from V and 4 bases from J, with 17 bases between. The germline CDR1 and CDR2 sequences are SGHAT and FQNNGV. The CDR3 covers 15 residues. The CDR3 protein is CASSQSGRGVYGYTF. The CDR3 bases are TGTGCCAGCAGCCAATCGGGCAGGGGAGTCTATGGCTACACCTTC.

This clone was seen only a few times. J is TRBJ2-5 and V is TRBV2, with unresolved D. V was cut by 0 bases and J by 0 bases, with 17 bases left in between. In germline, CDR1 is SNHLY, CDR2 FYNNEI. This CDR3 comprises 18 residues. The CDR3 region is CASSEARGGLLYQETQYF. Written as DNA, the CDR3 is TGTGCCAGCAGTGAAGCGCGAGGCGGTCTCCTATACCAAGAGACCCAGTACTTC.

This chain joins TRBV29-1 and TRBJ2-7; D gene ambiguous. Trimming took 3 bases from V and 2 from J, leaving 5 bases between them. The V gene's germline CDR1 is SQVTM and CDR2 ANQGSEA. The length of the CDR3 is 11 residues. CDR3 loop: CSVELAYEQYF. CDR3 nucleotide sequence: TGCAGCGTTGAGCTAGCCTACGAGCAGTACTTC.

The rearrangement uses TRBV10-2 and TRBJ2-1; D remains unclear. The CDR3 loop spans 14 amino acids. Between the trimmed V and J ends, which lost 5 bases and 1 base, there was a span of 9 bases. Germline loops: CDR1 WSHSY, CDR2 SAAADI. The CDR3 bases are TGCGCCAGCAGTCTAGTAACATCCTACAATGAGCAGTTCTTC. It yields the protein CASSLVTSYNEQFF.

CDR3 sequence reads: CASSEWDRGDTGELFF. CDR3 sequence (DNA): TGTGCCAGCAGTGAGTGGGACAGGGGCGACACCGGGGAGCTGTTTTTT. The chain uses TRBV6-1 and TRBJ2-2; 10 bases align to TRBD1. The trim removed 3 bases at V and 3 bases at J, leaving 4 bases unmatched. The CDR3 totals 16 residues. Germline values: CDR1 MNHNS, CDR2 SASEGT.

V and J are TRBV6-1 and TRBJ2-3, with 8 bases aligning to TRBD2. V gave up 8 bases and J gave up 0 bases; unmatched junction bases: 1. The CDR3 contains 13 residues. Germline CDR1 is MNHNS and CDR2 is SASEGT. CDR3 nucleotide sequence: TGTGCCAGCGGACTAGCTAGCACAGATACGCAGTATTTT. Amino acid sequence: CASGLASTDTQYF.

The rearrangement joins TRBV30 to TRBJ2-3, with 13 bases aligning to TRBD2. V gave up 7 bases and J gave up 0 bases; unmatched junction bases: 4. Germline CDR1 is GTSNPN and CDR2 is SVGIG (reference sequence). This CDR3 is 15 amino acids long. CDR3 protein: CALGLAGTSTDTQYF. The CDR3 DNA follows: TGTGCCTTGGGACTAGCGGGGACTAGCACAGATACGCAGTATTTT.

This clone was found once. The V and J genes are TRBV28 and TRBJ1-5; 7 bases line up with TRBD1. Germline-derived CDR1 and CDR2 are MDHEN and SYDVKM. The CDR3 has 16 residues. V shed 6 bases, J shed 2 bases, and the junction held 10 bases outside the gene matches. The CDR3 protein is CASRPRQGERNQPQHF. The CDR3 DNA sequence: TGTGCCAGCAGGCCAAGACAGGGAGAGCGCAATCAGCCCCAGCATTTT.

The J gene is TRBJ2-7, the V gene TRBV18; 11 positions agree with TRBD1. The germline V gene encodes CDR1 KGHSH and CDR2 LQKENI. The CDR3 length is 15 residues. V lost 2 bases, J lost 7 bases, and 7 bases stayed unmatched. The CDR3 here is CASSPDWTGGGEQYF. In nucleotides, the CDR3 is TGTGCCAGCTCACCAGATTGGACAGGGGGCGGAGAGCAGTACTTC.

J is TRBJ2-1 and V is TRBV7-2; possible D gene TRBD2, 6 bases. The CDR3 has 16 amino acids. V was pared by 2 bases and J by 4 bases, with 15 bases between. Germline loops: CDR1 SGHTA, CDR2 FQGNSA. As DNA, the CDR3 is TGTGCCAGCAGCTTAAATGGGCCAGGGACTTACAATGAGCAGTTCTTC. Translating gives CASSLNGPGTYNEQFF.